This T cell receptor (beta chain) was recorded in a study of blood T cells in healthy people across ages. A second 7 to 11 cycle PCR used barcoded and J-beta primers. One entry per CDR3 protein, called by TCRdb with MiXCR from the 5' RACE reads. The sample yields approximately 830,000 distinct CDR3 sequences, 62% seen once. General study points: Diversity of TCR beta per million T cells declined in a roughly linear way with age.

As for this clonotype: The antigen is unknown.

Trimming shortened V by 0 bases and J by 4 bases, and 9 bases separated the two germline ends. The germline gives CDR1 SGHRS, CDR2 YFSETQ. This CDR3 region has 14 residues. Specimen: blood. The chain joins TRBV5-1 to TRBJ2-3, with a tentative D call TRBD1 (5 bases). This clonotype was sampled from a man aged 25-45 years in good health. This CDR3 is CASSLVQGADTQYF. CDR3 coding DNA: TGCGCCAGCAGCTTGGTTCAGGGTGCAGATACGCAGTATTTT.